These T cell receptor beta chains were read from a single sample in a study of beta chain features in type 1 diabetes. Only in-frame clones appear in the TCRdb table, and some are missing; sequencing was by immunoSEQ multiplex PCR. The sample includes hundreds of thousands of clones, 15% to 20% of them seen just once. Sequenced material: naive CD4+ T cells from blood. These receptors all stem from a young woman in good health. CDR3s leave out the opening cysteine and the closing phenylalanine or tryptophan. Fields, in order: D gene, V gene, CDR3 length, CDR3 protein. The D gene is left open where the match is weak.

d_call: .; v_call: TRBV5-5; cdr3_length: 12; cdr3_aa: ASSLISGTYEQY
d_call: .; v_call: TRBV20-1; cdr3_length: 9; cdr3_aa: SAMIGETQY
d_call: .; v_call: TRBV9; cdr3_length: 12; cdr3_aa: ASSVTRHTDTQY
d_call: .; v_call: TRBV7-9; cdr3_length: 13; cdr3_aa: ASSPGGTYLETQY
d_call: TRBD2; v_call: TRBV29-1; cdr3_length: 14; cdr3_aa: SVHLTSGRFRETQY
d_call: .; v_call: TRBV28; cdr3_length: 12; cdr3_aa: ASTNPGYNQPQH
d_call: TRBD1; v_call: TRBV5-1; cdr3_length: 11; cdr3_aa: ASSLDRGTEQY
d_call: TRBD1; v_call: TRBV7-9; cdr3_length: 13; cdr3_aa: ASSLGQGGGYEQY
d_call: .; v_call: TRBV14; cdr3_length: 14; cdr3_aa: ASSQGMQHPRNTIY
d_call: .; v_call: TRBV4-3; cdr3_length: 12; cdr3_aa: ASSQDRGKDTQY
d_call: TRBD1; v_call: TRBV4-3; cdr3_length: 12; cdr3_aa: ASSSGQGGNIQY
d_call: .; v_call: TRBV2; cdr3_length: 11; cdr3_aa: ASALQGVQPQH
d_call: .; v_call: TRBV19; cdr3_length: 12; cdr3_aa: ASSIGTGSYEQY
d_call: TRBD2; v_call: TRBV6-6; cdr3_length: 12; cdr3_aa: ASSSGRITDTQY
d_call: TRBD2; v_call: TRBV10-3; cdr3_length: 15; cdr3_aa: AISESPSGRARGTQY
d_call: TRBD2; v_call: TRBV7-2; cdr3_length: 14; cdr3_aa: AIGWLAGGVTGELF
d_call: TRBD1; v_call: TRBV4-3; cdr3_length: 13; cdr3_aa: ASSHRDSSSYEQY
d_call: .; v_call: TRBV6-1; cdr3_length: 11; cdr3_aa: ASSERLADTQY
d_call: .; v_call: TRBV7-9; cdr3_length: 14; cdr3_aa: ASSTAKGTNTGELF
d_call: .; v_call: TRBV29-1; cdr3_length: 10; cdr3_aa: SVFWINGEAF
d_call: .; v_call: TRBV27; cdr3_length: 12; cdr3_aa: ASSLKTSNYGYT
d_call: .; v_call: TRBV9; cdr3_length: 12; cdr3_aa: ASSVVSISDTQY
d_call: .; v_call: TRBV7-2; cdr3_length: 13; cdr3_aa: ASSPQGPNTGELF
d_call: TRBD1; v_call: TRBV7-3; cdr3_length: 16; cdr3_aa: ASNRRPVTGDSNQPQH
d_call: .; v_call: TRBV18; cdr3_length: 11; cdr3_aa: ASSFADQETQY
d_call: .; v_call: TRBV7-9; cdr3_length: 13; cdr3_aa: ASSLGGTLSHGYT
d_call: TRBD2; v_call: TRBV18; cdr3_length: 11; cdr3_aa: ASSRTGGNEQF
d_call: .; v_call: TRBV2; cdr3_length: 11; cdr3_aa: ASSGTSYNEQF
d_call: TRBD1; v_call: TRBV28; cdr3_length: 12; cdr3_aa: ASSTDRATYEQY
d_call: TRBD2; v_call: TRBV7-9; cdr3_length: 15; cdr3_aa: ASSLASLAGVYNEQF
d_call: .; v_call: TRBV28; cdr3_length: 10; cdr3_aa: ASSFINTEAF
d_call: .; v_call: TRBV18; cdr3_length: 13; cdr3_aa: ASSPMGWAGNEQF
d_call: TRBD2; v_call: TRBV7-2; cdr3_length: 14; cdr3_aa: ASSLAGLAGVYEQY
d_call: .; v_call: TRBV5-6; cdr3_length: 14; cdr3_aa: ASSLGWAVLQVTQY
d_call: .; v_call: TRBV7-2; cdr3_length: 13; cdr3_aa: ASSSYVRNTGELF
d_call: TRBD1; v_call: TRBV28; cdr3_length: 12; cdr3_aa: ASSLGTVNYEQY
d_call: .; v_call: TRBV18; cdr3_length: 11; cdr3_aa: ASSPQGNQPQH
d_call: .; v_call: TRBV10-3; cdr3_length: 11; cdr3_aa: ATAPGAKNIQY
d_call: TRBD1; v_call: TRBV4-3; cdr3_length: 12; cdr3_aa: ASSTGTGVEGYT
d_call: .; v_call: TRBV15; cdr3_length: 15; cdr3_aa: ATSKVYTVSGNQPQH
d_call: TRBD2; v_call: TRBV28; cdr3_length: 13; cdr3_aa: ASLGLPLSYNEQF
d_call: TRBD1; v_call: TRBV18; cdr3_length: 13; cdr3_aa: ASSQRQGGIYEQY